The 25 T cell receptor beta chains below were found in one sample sequenced in a study of blood T cell repertoires in COVID-19. Produced via immunoSEQ multiplex PCR; TCRdb's table is partial and in-frame only. Of approximately 340,000 clones detected, roughly 90% appear once; the ten largest clones hold around 8.9%. The sequencing sample was made of peripheral blood. The source is a man aged 25-45 years with COVID-19, enrolled during active disease.

In regard to this clone: Mismatch with germline at one junction end may stem from a read error. The chain recombines TRBV5-1 with TRBJ2-5; 9 bases fit TRBD2. The CDR3 spans 14 residues. Germline V CDR1 and CDR2: SGHRS, YFSETQ. The CDR3 DNA sequence: TGCGCCAGCAGCGAGCCGGGACTAGCTGTGGCTCCCCACTTC. This encodes CASSEPGLAVAPHF.

The chain is built from TRBV28 and TRBJ2-2; a possible D gene is TRBD1 (5 bases). CDR3 length equals 14 residues. V lost 1 base to trimming and J lost 6 bases, with 9 bases between them. In germline, CDR1 is MDHEN, CDR2 SYDVKM. CDR3 coding DNA: TGTGCCAGCAGTTTATACCAGGGCCCCGGGGAGCTGTTTTTT. The encoded protein is CASSLYQGPGELFF. The full variable domain, completed using reference TRBV28 and TRBJ2-2, is DVKVTQSSRYLVKRTGEKVFLECVQDMDHENMFWYRQDPGLGLRLIYFSYDVKMKEKGDIPEGYSVSREKKERFSLILESASTNQTSMYLCASSLYQGPGELFFGEGSRLTVL.

The chain combines TRBV19 with TRBJ1-5, with D uncertain. CDR3 length: 18 residues. Trimming left V 4 bases short and J 0 bases short, with 19 bases between. Per the germline V gene, CDR1 is LNHDA and CDR2 is SQIVND (reference sequence). The CDR3 reads CASSTIRGMGGSNQPQHF. In nucleotides, the CDR3 is TGTGCCAGTAGTACCATCCGGGGAATGGGTGGTAGCAATCAGCCCCAGCATTTT.

The V and J genes are TRBV6-6 and TRBJ1-6, with TRBD1 matching over 7 bases. V lost 10 bases, J lost 7 bases, and 7 bases stayed unmatched. This CDR3 comprises 13 residues. Germline loops: CDR1 MNHNY, CDR2 SVGAGI (reference sequence). CDR3: CATLGTENSPLHF. CDR3 nucleotides: TGTGCCACGCTCGGGACAGAAAATTCACCCCTCCACTTT.

In its sample, this clone was seen a few times. The chain employs TRBV19 and TRBJ2-3; D possibly corresponds to TRBD1 (6 bases). From germline, CDR1 is LNHDA and CDR2 SQIVND (reference sequence). The CDR3 runs to 14 residues. Trimming stripped 1 base from V and 2 bases from J, with 7 bases between. This chain's CDR3 is CASSIGQATDTQYF. The CDR3 DNA reads as TGTGCCAGTAGTATAGGACAGGCCACAGATACGCAGTATTTT.

The chain is built from TRBV6-6 and TRBJ1-5; 11 bases line up with TRBD1. The CDR3 is 16 amino acids. V lost 4 bases and J lost 4; bases outside the gene matches: 6. Germline V gene data show CDR1 as MNHNY and CDR2 as SVGAGI (reference sequence). CDR3 sequence: CASSSPGTGGNQPQHF. The CDR3 DNA reads TGTGCCAGCAGTTCCCCCGGGACAGGGGGAAATCAGCCCCAGCATTTT.

This chain joins TRBV27 and TRBJ2-1; 8 bases align to TRBD2. Germline V gene lookup returns CDR1 MNHEY and CDR2 SMNVEV (reference sequence). The trim removed 6 bases at V and 3 bases at J, leaving 1 base unmatched. The CDR3 is 13 residues long. CDR3 sequence (DNA): TGTGCCAGCAGACTAGCGGTCTACAATGAGCAGTTCTTC. It yields the protein CASRLAVYNEQFF.

The V call is TRBV4-1, the J call TRBJ2-1; 12 bases align to TRBD2. Trimming took 3 bases from V and 2 from J; bases not matched to a gene: 5. The CDR3 length is 17 residues. The germline CDR1 and CDR2 sequences are MGHRA and YSYEKL. Here the CDR3 DNA reads TGCGCCAGCAGCCACCCCACTAGCGGGAGGACCTACAATGAGCAGTTCTTC. This gives the protein CASSHPTSGRTYNEQFF.

The gene calls are TRBV5-1 and TRBJ2-5; 8 nucleotides agree with TRBD2. Germline lookup yields CDR1 SGHRS and CDR2 YFSETQ. Trimming removed 5 bases from V and 5 bases from J; junction bases left unmatched: 11. The CDR3 is made up of 15 amino acids. CDR3 DNA sequence: TGCGCCAGCAGTTCAAGGCGGGAGGCTGAGGAGACCCAGTACTTC. Protein product: CASSSRREAEETQYF.

This sequence joins TRBV19 and TRBJ1-2; TRBD1 is a possible D gene (5 bases). V lost 7 bases and J 4 bases, leaving 16 bases between the germline ends. The CDR3 contains 14 residues. The germline V gene has CDR1 LNHDA and CDR2 SQIVND (reference sequence). The CDR3 sequence: CASTRAGLGYGYTF. CDR3 nucleotide sequence: TGTGCCAGTACCAGGGCAGGTCTCGGCTATGGCTACACCTTC.

The chain joins TRBV18 to TRBJ2-5; 7 bases agree with TRBD1. Losses at the gene ends were 2 bases for V and 2 bases for J; bases not matched to a gene: 8. CDR3 length equals 16 residues. CDR1 is KGHSH and CDR2 is LQKENI in the germline V gene. CDR3 in DNA: TGTGCCAGCTCACCATTCGGGACAGCTCCTCAAGAGACCCAGTACTTC. Residues: CASSPFGTAPQETQYF.

This sequence joins TRBV6-5 and TRBJ2-1; 11 bases align to TRBD2. V was clipped by 4 bases and J by 8 bases; unmatched bases: 10. CDR3 length: 16 residues. Germline CDR1 MNHEY, CDR2 SVGAGI. The chain's CDR3 is CASSSLTSGRLYEQFF. Written as DNA, the CDR3 is TGTGCCAGCAGTTCACTAACTAGCGGGAGATTATATGAGCAGTTCTTC.

This chain connects TRBV5-1 to TRBJ2-5; TRBD1 matches 7 bases. The CDR3 loop spans 13 amino acids. Germline V gives CDR1 SGHRS, CDR2 YFSETQ. V shed 4 bases, J shed 1 base, and the junction held 1 base outside the gene matches. CDR3 bases: TGCGCCAGCAGCGGGGACAGCCAAGAGACCCAGTACTTC. Amino acids: CASSGDSQETQYF.

The CDR3 DNA reads TGTGCCAGCAGTGTGCATAGCGGGAGTATCTCCTACGAGCAGTACTTC. It encodes CASSVHSGSISYEQYF. J is TRBJ2-7 and V is TRBV28, with 9 positions matching TRBD2. With V trimmed by 5 bases and J by 0 bases, 8 bases remained unmatched. CDR3 length: 16 amino acids. Germline values: CDR1 MDHEN, CDR2 SYDVKM.

This sequence joins TRBV6-1 and TRBJ2-7; 9 bases match TRBD2. CDR1 MNHNS and CDR2 SASEGT come from the germline V gene. V shed 4 bases and J 4 bases; nucleotides not matched to a gene: 23. The CDR3 length is 20 residues. The CDR3 spells CASSVPSGGFFSGSGYEQYF. CDR3 nucleotide sequence: TGTGCCAGCAGTGTCCCGTCAGGAGGATTTTTTAGCGGGAGTGGGTACGAGCAGTACTTC.

V and J are TRBV3-1 (or the pseudogene TRBV3-2) and TRBJ1-1, with a weak D call TRBD1 (5 bases). V gave up 4 bases and J gave up 0 bases, with 12 bases separating them. CDR1 is LGHDT and CDR2 is YNNKEL in the germline V gene (reference sequence). This CDR3 spans 15 amino acids. The CDR3 loop is CASSPGPGMNTEAFF. CDR3 bases: TGTGCCAGCAGCCCCGGACCAGGGATGAACACTGAAGCTTTCTTT.

This chain joins TRBV4-2 and TRBJ2-3; D is unclear. CDR1 LGHNA and CDR2 YNFKEQ come from the germline V gene. The CDR3 runs 14 residues. V lost 5 bases and J 4 bases, leaving 13 bases between the germline ends. The CDR3 DNA reads TGTGCCAGCAGCTACCAAGACTGGGCAGATACGCAGTATTTT. It is translated as CASSYQDWADTQYF.

The chain links TRBV9 to TRBJ2-3; TRBD1 agrees at 8 bases. V dropped 3 bases and J dropped 6; count of bases not matched to a gene: 6. Per germline, CDR1 SGDLS and CDR2 YYNGEE. The CDR3 spans 14 residues. CDR3 coding DNA: TGTGCCAGCAGCGCTCCCGGGACAGGCGATACGCAGTATTTT. Its translation: CASSAPGTGDTQYF.

The chain carries TRBV4-2 and TRBJ2-2; 11 bases match TRBD2. Germline values: CDR1 LGHNA, CDR2 YNFKEQ. This CDR3 spans 16 amino acids. The ends lost 2 bases at V and 6 bases at J; junction bases unmatched: 5. DNA for the CDR3: TGTGCCAGCAGCCAATTAGCGGGAGGGCTGTCCGGGGAGCTGTTTTTT. As protein: CASSQLAGGLSGELFF.

Points on this clone: An end of the junction differs from the germline gene, which may be a read error. The genes are TRBV7-3 and TRBJ1-4, with TRBD1 matching over 7 bases. The CDR3 totals 14 residues. Per germline, CDR1 SGHTA and CDR2 FQGTGA. CDR3 amino acids: CASSITGTDEKLFF. DNA of the CDR3: TGTGCCAGCAGCATAACCGGGACAGATGAAAAACTGTTTTTT.

J is TRBJ1-1 and V is TRBV18; no clear D. Trimming pared 0 bases from V and 0 bases from J, leaving 8 bases between. Germline V lookup: CDR1 KGHSH, CDR2 LQKENI. The CDR3 totals 15 residues. In DNA, the CDR3 is TGTGCCAGCTCACCACCGGGCTCCATGAACACTGAAGCTTTCTTT. It yields the protein CASSPPGSMNTEAFF.

The genes are TRBV9 and TRBJ2-3; the D is unclear. This CDR3 contains 14 residues. Germline CDR1 SGDLS, CDR2 YYNGEE. With 2 bases removed from V and 5 bases from J, the gap between germline ends came to 12 bases. CDR3: CASSVASSQDTQYF. The CDR3 nucleotides are TGTGCCAGCAGCGTTGCGAGTTCTCAAGATACGCAGTATTTT.

The DNA for the CDR3 is TGTGCCAGAAATCAGGGGGGCGAGCAGTACTTC. It yields the protein CARNQGGEQYF. The chain carries TRBV5-3 and TRBJ2-7, with D perhaps matching TRBD1 (7 bases). TRBV5-3 has ORF status, its function being uncertain. The CDR3 is 11 amino acids. V gave up 6 bases and J gave up 6 bases, with 10 bases separating them.

Written as DNA, the CDR3 is TGCGCCAGCAGCCAACGAGAACACTATGGCTACACCTTC. Residues: CASSQREHYGYTF. The V and J genes are TRBV4-1 and TRBJ1-2, with D unresolved. CDR1 MGHRA and CDR2 YSYEKL come from the germline V gene. CDR3 length equals 13 residues. V was pared by 2 bases and J by 3 bases, with 7 bases between.

A single count supports this clone. The rearrangement joins TRBV5-1 to TRBJ2-1; D is perhaps TRBD1 (6 bases). There are 15 residues in the CDR3. Germline CDR1 reads SGHRS; CDR2 reads YFSETQ. V was pared by 5 bases and J by 2 bases, with 14 bases between. DNA for the CDR3: TGCGCCAGCAGGTCAGGGACACCCCCCTACAATGAGCAGTTCTTC. It translates to CASRSGTPPYNEQFF.